This T cell receptor beta chain was recorded in a study of post-analysis software for immune sequencing data. Study as a whole: The cohort encompassed relapsing-remitting, secondary progressive and progressive-relapsing multiple sclerosis disease courses.

The TCR beta cDNA libraries carried unique molecular identifiers. The authors obtained 400,000 to 600,000 cDNA molecules from approximately 0.95 to 9.8 million T cells. TCRdb re-derived calls from the PCR reads in MiXCR, one entry per CDR3 protein. Seen here are roughly 400,000 distinct CDR3 sequences, approximately 37% observed once, and the top ten hold approximately 7.1%. This clonotype was counted between two and nine times. The antigen remains unidentified. Study-wide points: Same-batch samples co-clustered strongly by F measure. Controls had lower frequencies than patients of roughly five TRBV segments, which included TRBV5-6, TRBV5-1 and TRBV20-1. The study found significantly lower normalized Chao1 diversity in multiple sclerosis patients than in controls.

Germline CDR1 reads SGHRS; CDR2 reads YFSETQ. J gave up 1 base and V 1 base, and 4 bases lay outside the gene matches. This CDR3 contains 16 residues. This receptor was obtained from a girl aged 2 to 10 with multiple sclerosis. This chain connects TRBV5-1 to TRBJ2-5; 10 nucleotides align to TRBD1. The sequenced sample consisted of blood. The CDR3 region is CASSLFGTGVQETQYF. Written as DNA, the CDR3 is TGCGCCAGCAGCTTGTTTGGGACAGGGGTCCAAGAGACCCAGTACTTC.